The clone carrying this T cell receptor beta chain was counted a few times. The antigen is not known. The data were taken from a study of early T cells in non-severe SARS-CoV-2 infection. Study summary: Sequencing targeted bulk RNA from unsorted whole blood, leaving chains unpaired. Study-wide points: Matching with VDJdb favored anti-spike CD8 responses (missing private and CD4 specificities).

Looked up from germline, CDR1 is KGHSH and CDR2 is LQKENI. Trimming took 5 bases from V and 3 from J, leaving 17 bases between them. The CDR3 loop spans 15 amino acids. Unique molecular identifier tags were affixed to discrete cDNA molecules. TCRdb redid the calling of the 5' RACE reads with MiXCR, one entry per CDR3 protein. The repertoire includes about 46,000 distinct CDR3 sequences, more than 4.5% of them detected once, and 5% to 5.5% sits in the top ten. This clonotype was obtained from an adult who was a healthcare worker with PCR-confirmed SARS-CoV-2 infection or an uninfected control (not recorded which). Sample: whole blood, taken at baseline. J is TRBJ2-7 and V is TRBV18; maybe TRBD1 (6 bases). This CDR3 is CASSGRGSSYYEQYF. CDR3 DNA sequence: TGTGCCAGCTCAGGCAGGGGATCTAGTTACTACGAGCAGTACTTC.